This T cell receptor (beta chain) is from a study of shared clonotypes between healthy human individuals. Clones were sequenced by immunoSEQ multiplex PCR, and TCRdb holds only the in-frame ones, with some missing. The repertoire holds millions of clones, with approximately 90% as singletons. Trimming shortened V by 1 base and J by 5 bases, and 13 bases separated the two germline ends. CDR1 is LGHNT, CDR2 FRNRAP, per germline. This CDR3 spans 15 amino acids. The chain carries TRBV12-5 and TRBJ2-3, with a weak D call TRBD1 (5 bases). Specimen: naive CD4+ T cells sorted from blood. Subset denoted: CD45RA+ positively selected. This clonotype was obtained from a man younger than 35 in good health. The CDR3 here is CASGLGNQQVDTQYF. CDR3 sequence (DNA): TGTGCTAGTGGTTTGGGTAATCAACAGGTAGATACGCAGTATTTT.